One sample yielded the 8 T cell receptor beta chains listed below, sequenced in a study of T cell clusters in autoimmune cytopenias. Each sample's input was 250 ng genomic DNA, 35,000 to 40,000 genome equivalents. TRB rearrangements were amplified by touch-down multiplex PCR with mixed TRB-A/B primers. TCRdb reprocessed the multiplex PCR reads and stores each CDR3 protein as one record, lacking DNA. In total, the table holds over 1,000 distinct CDR3 sequences. Sequenced: peripheral blood. Receptors were obtained from a human donor with an autoimmune cytopenia or autoimmune hepatitis (not recorded which).

By frequency, this clonotype is large. The V gene is TRBV6-5, the J gene TRBJ2-7; lacking DNA, the TRBD1 call made by TCRdb goes unchecked. CDR1 MNHEY and CDR2 SVGAGI come from the germline V gene. The CDR3 consists of 14 residues. The CDR3 protein is CASSTGTGIYEQYF.

The rearrangement joins TRBV6-2 or TRBV6-3 to TRBJ2-2; TCRdb picks TRBD2, but there is no DNA to check that call. CDR1 is MNHEY and CDR2 is SVGEGT in the germline V gene. The length of the CDR3 is 14 residues. CDR3: CASRVSGGAEELFF.

The chain couples TRBV12-3 or TRBV12-4 to TRBJ2-3; no DNA is available, so the TRBD2 call from TCRdb remains unchecked. There are 14 residues in the CDR3. CDR3 protein: CASSPSTSGGLQYF.

This clonotype is medium-sized by frequency. J is TRBJ2-2 and V is TRBV5-1. CDR1 and CDR2 (germline): SGHRS, YFSETQ. The CDR3 sequence is 15 residues long. This CDR3 is CASSLAGLNTGELFF.

In terms of frequency, this clonotype is medium-sized. The J gene is TRBJ1-2, the V gene TRBV12-3 or TRBV12-4; the TCRdb call, TRBD1, lacks DNA for checking. This CDR3 is built from 15 residues. The CDR3 is CASRQGQGGNYGYTF.

This clonotype is called medium-sized (0.01 to 0.1%) based on its frequency. The chain has TRBV5-4 and TRBJ2-2; TCRdb selects TRBD2, and the lack of DNA leaves this call unchecked. There are 14 residues in the CDR3. CDR1 and CDR2 from the germline V gene are SGHNT and YYREEE (reference sequence). The CDR3 spells CASSPGTPDGELFF. Full variable domain (outside the CDR3, taken from reference TRBV5-4 and TRBJ2-2): ETGVTQSPTHLIKTRGQQVTLRCSSQSGHNTVSWYQQALGQGPQFIFQYYREEENGRGNFPPRFSGLQFPNYSSELNVNALELDDSALYLCASSPGTPDGELFFGEGSRLTVL.

Frequency places this clonotype as medium-sized (0.01 to 0.1%). The J gene is TRBJ2-3, the V gene TRBV6-2 or TRBV6-3. Germline CDR1 and CDR2: MNHEY and SVGEGT. CDR3 size: 16 residues. The chain's CDR3 is CASSYSGQGWPDTQYF.

This clonotype is called medium-sized based on its frequency. This chain links TRBV5-6 with TRBJ1-2. Germline assignment: CDR1 SGHDT and CDR2 YYEEEE. This CDR3 contains 12 residues. Here the CDR3 reads CASSLDKVSYTF. Variable domain in full (rest from reference TRBV5-6 and TRBJ1-2): DAGVTQSPTHLIKTRGQQVTLRCSPKSGHDTVSWYQQALGQGPQFIFQYYEEEERQRGNFPDRFSGHQFPNYSSELNVNALLLGDSALYLCASSLDKVSYTFGSGTRLTVV.